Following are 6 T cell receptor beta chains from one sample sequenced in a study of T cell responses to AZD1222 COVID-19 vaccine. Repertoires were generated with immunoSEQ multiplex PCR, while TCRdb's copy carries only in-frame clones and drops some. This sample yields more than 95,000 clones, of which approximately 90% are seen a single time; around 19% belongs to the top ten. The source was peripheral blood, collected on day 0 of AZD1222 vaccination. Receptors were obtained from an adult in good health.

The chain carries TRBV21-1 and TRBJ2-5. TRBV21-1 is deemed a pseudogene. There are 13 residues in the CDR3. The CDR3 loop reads CASSKEGQETQYF. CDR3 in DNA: TGTGCCAGCAGCAAAGAGGGTCAAGAGACCCAGTACTTC.

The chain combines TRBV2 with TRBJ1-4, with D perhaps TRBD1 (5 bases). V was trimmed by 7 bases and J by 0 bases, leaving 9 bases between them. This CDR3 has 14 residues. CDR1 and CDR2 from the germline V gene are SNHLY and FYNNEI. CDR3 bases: TGTGCCAGCAAGGAGACAGCAACTAATGAAAAACTGTTTTTT. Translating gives CASKETATNEKLFF.

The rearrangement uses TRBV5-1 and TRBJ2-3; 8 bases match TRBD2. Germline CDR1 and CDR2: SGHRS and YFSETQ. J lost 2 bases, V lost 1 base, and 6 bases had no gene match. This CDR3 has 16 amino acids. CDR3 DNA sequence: TGCGCCAGCAGCTTGAGCGGGGGCCCATTCACAGATACGCAGTATTTT. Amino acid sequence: CASSLSGGPFTDTQYF. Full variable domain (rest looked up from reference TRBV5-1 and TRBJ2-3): KAGVTQTPRYLIKTRGQQVTLSCSPISGHRSVSWYQQTPGQGLQFLFEYFSETQRNKGNFPGRFSGRQFSNSRSEMNVSTLELGDSALYLCASSLSGGPFTDTQYFGPGTRLTVL.

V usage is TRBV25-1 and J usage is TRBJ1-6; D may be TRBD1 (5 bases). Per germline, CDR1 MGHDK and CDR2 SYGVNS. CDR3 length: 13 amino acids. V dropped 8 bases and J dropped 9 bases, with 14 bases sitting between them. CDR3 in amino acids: CASLEQGRSPLHF. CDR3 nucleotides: TGTGCCAGCCTTGAGCAGGGCCGTTCACCCCTCCACTTT.

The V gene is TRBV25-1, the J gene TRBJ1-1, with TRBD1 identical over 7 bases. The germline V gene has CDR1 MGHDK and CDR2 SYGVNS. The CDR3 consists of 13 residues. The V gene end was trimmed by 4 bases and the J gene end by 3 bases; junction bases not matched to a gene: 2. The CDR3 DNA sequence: TGTGCCAGCAGTGGACAGGGAGACACTGAAGCTTTCTTT. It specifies CASSGQGDTEAFF.

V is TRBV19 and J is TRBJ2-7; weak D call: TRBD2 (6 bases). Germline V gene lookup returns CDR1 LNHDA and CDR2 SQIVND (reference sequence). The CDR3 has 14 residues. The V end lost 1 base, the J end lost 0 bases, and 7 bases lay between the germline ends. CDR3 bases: TGTGCCAGTAGTATAGCGGGGGTCTCCTACGAGCAGTACTTC. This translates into CASSIAGVSYEQYF.